This TCR beta chain derives from a study of PD-L1 blockade in urothelial cancer. Across the study: Blood-derived samples held a median about 150,000 T cells.

Anywhere from 1 to 8 samples came from each patient, spanning pretreatment and on-treatment. CDR1 LNHDA and CDR2 SQIVND come from the germline V gene (reference sequence). The J segment lost 3 bases and the V segment lost 3 bases, leaving 2 bases of the junction unmatched. This CDR3 is 14 amino acids long. Synthetic analogs of TCR templates were spiked into every PCR. Assay: immunoSEQ multiplex PCR; the TCRdb copy retains only in-frame clones and omits some. The sample contains about 82,000 clones, 75% to 90% of which appear only once. The clonotype comes from a woman aged 70-85 years with urothelial cancer. This rearrangement joins TRBV19 to TRBJ1-2, with 9 nucleotides matching TRBD1. The sequencing used PBMCs, collected around atezolizumab (anti-PD-L1) treatment. This CDR3 reads CASSMGQGHYGYTF. Here the CDR3 DNA reads TGTGCCAGTAGTATGGGACAGGGACACTATGGCTACACCTTC.